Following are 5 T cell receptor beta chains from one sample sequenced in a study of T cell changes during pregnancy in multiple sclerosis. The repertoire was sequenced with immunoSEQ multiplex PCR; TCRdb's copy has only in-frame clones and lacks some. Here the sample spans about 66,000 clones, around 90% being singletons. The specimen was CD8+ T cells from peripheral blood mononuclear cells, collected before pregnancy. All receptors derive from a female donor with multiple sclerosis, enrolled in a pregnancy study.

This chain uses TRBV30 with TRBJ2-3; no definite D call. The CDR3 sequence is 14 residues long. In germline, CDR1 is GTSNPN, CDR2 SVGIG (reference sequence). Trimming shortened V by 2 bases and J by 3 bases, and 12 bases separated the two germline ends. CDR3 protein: CAWSLSLSTDTQYF. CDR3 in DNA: TGTGCCTGGAGTTTGAGTTTAAGTACAGATACGCAGTATTTT. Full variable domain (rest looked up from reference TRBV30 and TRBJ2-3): SQTIHQWPATLVQPVGSPLSLECTVEGTSNPNLYWYRQAAGRGLQLLFYSVGIGQISSEVPQNLSASRPQDRQFILSSKKLLLSDSGFYLCAWSLSLSTDTQYFGPGTRLTVL.

The CDR3: CASSPGPGGVHEQYF. In nucleotides, the CDR3 is TGTGCCAGCAGCCCCGGACCGGGGGGAGTTCACGAGCAGTACTTC. This sequence joins TRBV7-9 and TRBJ2-7; 7 bases fit TRBD2. Germline CDR1 and CDR2: SEHNR and FQNEAQ (reference sequence). CDR3 length: 15 residues. V trimming: 5 bases; J trimming: 5 bases; junction bases outside the gene matches: 12.

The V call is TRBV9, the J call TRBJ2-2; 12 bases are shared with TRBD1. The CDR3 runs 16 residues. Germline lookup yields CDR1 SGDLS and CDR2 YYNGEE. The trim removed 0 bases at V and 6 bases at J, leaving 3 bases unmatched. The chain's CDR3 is CASSVGRDRGPGELFF. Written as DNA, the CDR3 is TGTGCCAGCAGCGTAGGACGGGACAGGGGGCCCGGGGAGCTGTTTTTT.

The DNA of the CDR3 is TGCGCCAGCAGCTTAGACAGGGTCGGTCAGCCCCAGCATTTT. This sequence encodes CASSLDRVGQPQHF. V gene TRBV10-2 combines with J gene TRBJ1-5, with 7 bases matching TRBD1. J was trimmed by 6 bases and V by 6 bases; bases with no gene match: 8. In germline, CDR1 is WSHSY, CDR2 SAAADI. The CDR3 runs to 14 residues.

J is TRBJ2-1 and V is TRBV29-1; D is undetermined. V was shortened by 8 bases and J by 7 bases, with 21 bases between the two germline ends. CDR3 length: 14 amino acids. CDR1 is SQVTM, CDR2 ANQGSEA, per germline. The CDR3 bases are TGCAGCTCCTATTTTGAGGCTAGTTTGAATGAGCAGTTCTTC. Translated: CSSYFEASLNEQFF.